A selection of T cell receptor beta chains follows, all from one sample in a study of PD-1 blockade in classical Hodgkin lymphoma. The repertoire was sequenced with immunoSEQ multiplex PCR; TCRdb's copy has only in-frame clones and lacks some. Of around 50,000 clones listed, 65% to 80% are singletons. The specimen comprised peripheral blood mononuclear cells (PBMCs), sampled before the fourth cycle of nivolumab. The receptors come from a human donor with classical Hodgkin lymphoma. Both conserved end residues are part of each CDR3. The D gene is left open where the match is weak. A clone size is listed for some rows: how often the clone was seen (once, few, many), or a class if it is expanded.

once,TRBD1,TRBV9,TRBJ1-2,CASSGSLDRGIFGYTF,TGTGCCAGCAGCGGGAGCCTGGACAGGGGTATTTTTGGCTACACCTTC
NA,NA,TRBV28,TRBJ2-7,CASSPPAATLNREQYF,TGTGCCAGCAGTCCCCCTGCGGCCACCCTGAACCGCGAGCAGTACTTC
NA,NA,TRBV11-2,TRBJ2-3,CASSLDWGTDTQYF,TGTGCCAGCAGCTTAGATTGGGGAACAGATACGCAGTATTTT
NA,NA,TRBV2,TRBJ2-7,CASQRLDTYEQYF,TGTGCCAGCCAACGACTGGATACCTACGAGCAGTACTTC
NA,NA,TRBV7-7,TRBJ2-2,CASSPVTGELFF,TGTGCTAGCAGCCCGGTTACCGGGGAGCTGTTTTTT
NA,TRBD2,TRBV6-1,TRBJ2-7,CASSGLAVTTGEQYF,TGTGCCAGCAGTGGGCTAGCGGTTACTACGGGGGAGCAGTACTTC
NA,TRBD1,TRBV19,TRBJ1-5,CASRPGQGTNQPQHF,TGTGCCAGTAGGCCCGGACAGGGAACCAATCAGCCCCAGCATTTT
NA,TRBD2,TRBV4-1,TRBJ2-3,CASSQDPGTSGTSTDTQYF,TGCGCCAGCAGCCAAGATCCTGGGACTAGCGGGACGAGCACAGATACGCAGTATTTT
NA,NA,TRBV28,TRBJ1-5,CASSLRGIGSNQPQHF,TGTGCCAGCAGTTTGAGAGGGATAGGAAGCAATCAGCCCCAGCATTTT
NA,NA,TRBV7-2,TRBJ2-7,CASSLLGSLRPEQYF,TGTGCCAGCAGCTTATTGGGCAGCCTGAGGCCCGAGCAGTACTTC
NA,TRBD2,TRBV5-1,TRBJ2-3,CASSSGTSGSPTTDTQYF,TGCGCCAGCAGCTCCGGGACTAGCGGGAGTCCTACCACAGATACGCAGTATTTT
few,NA,TRBV11-2,TRBJ2-1,CASSLDRGRFF,TGTGCCAGCAGCTTGGACCGAGGACGGTTCTTC
NA,NA,TRBV11-2,TRBJ1-1,CASSLDRWSTEAFF,TGTGCCAGCAGCTTAGACCGGTGGAGTACTGAAGCTTTCTTT
NA,NA,TRBV27,TRBJ2-3,CASRVLGGGRSDTQYF,TGTGCCAGCAGGGTCCTAGGGGGGGGGCGCTCAGATACGCAGTATTTT
NA,NA,TRBV4-3,TRBJ2-3,CASSQRYPLFSGWDTDTQYF,TGCGCCAGCAGCCAAAGATATCCCCTTTTTTCGGGGTGGGACACAGATACGCAGTATTTT
once,TRBD1,TRBV7-8,TRBJ2-7,CASSVDRGPLEQYF,TGTGCCAGCAGCGTCGACAGGGGTCCGTTGGAGCAGTACTTC
NA,TRBD2,TRBV5-4,TRBJ2-1,CASSVEGLAGGREQFF,TGTGCCAGCAGCGTGGAGGGACTAGCGGGGGGCCGTGAGCAGTTCTTC
NA,NA,TRBV5-1,TRBJ2-3,CASSFDPPTSTDTQYF,TGCGCCAGCAGCTTCGATCCACCCACTAGCACAGATACGCAGTATTTT
once,NA,TRBV27,TRBJ2-7,CASGSGERPAYEQYF,TGTGCCAGCGGCTCGGGGGAACGGCCAGCCTACGAGCAGTACTTC
NA,NA,TRBV4-3,TRBJ1-1,CASSQDRRYTEAFF,TGCGCCAGCAGCCAAGACCGGCGGTACACTGAAGCTTTCTTT
once,TRBD2,TRBV29-1,TRBJ2-4,CSVRPGTSGIGNIQYF,TGCAGCGTGCGGCCGGGGACTAGCGGAATAGGGAACATTCAGTACTTC
few,NA,TRBV7-2,TRBJ2-3,CASSLGDGTDTQYF,TGTGCCAGCAGCTTAGGGGACGGCACAGATACGCAGTATTTT
once,TRBD2,TRBV2,TRBJ2-7,CASSEVLAVAYEQYF,TGTGCCAGCAGTGAGGTACTAGCGGTAGCCTACGAGCAGTACTTC
NA,NA,TRBV6-1,TRBJ1-1,CASSGRYQGYMNTEAFF,TGTGCCAGCAGTGGCAGGTACCAAGGGTATATGAACACTGAAGCTTTCTTT
NA,NA,TRBV19,TRBJ1-1,CASSIFGPERLGMNTEAFF,TGTGCCAGTAGTATATTCGGGCCGGAGCGACTAGGTATGAACACTGAAGCTTTCTTT
NA,TRBD1,TRBV19,TRBJ2-2,CASSSGQGDTGELFF,TGTGCCAGTAGTAGCGGACAGGGCGACACCGGGGAGCTGTTTTTT
NA,NA,TRBV5-6,TRBJ2-7,CASSLGGDSYEQYF,TGTGCCAGCAGCTTGGGCGGGGACTCCTACGAGCAGTACTTC